Each of the 13 T cell receptor beta chains below was sequenced from the same sample in a study of lymphopenia after photon versus proton radiotherapy. The protocol was immunoSEQ multiplex PCR, while the TCRdb copy is restricted to in-frame clones and leaves out a portion. Here the sample spans some 170,000 clones, 75% to 90% being singletons. The sample consisted of peripheral blood, taken from a patient treated with photon-based radiotherapy. Source of these receptors: a man in his fifties or sixties with gastric cancer.

Only one count was recorded for this clone. This chain uses TRBV28 with TRBJ2-2; TRBD1 aligns across 9 bases. Germline CDR1 reads MDHEN; CDR2 reads SYDVKM. V gave up 5 bases and J gave up 6 bases; unmatched junction bases: 10. The CDR3 is made up of 16 amino acids. This CDR3 reads CASSVLRDREAGELFF. CDR3 nucleotides: TGTGCCAGCAGTGTCCTCCGGGACAGGGAGGCCGGGGAGCTGTTTTTT.

The chain uses TRBV19 and TRBJ1-1; D is unresolved. The germline CDR1 and CDR2 sequences are LNHDA and SQIVND (reference sequence). CDR3 length: 11 amino acids. V dropped 3 bases and J dropped 5 bases, with 4 bases sitting between them. The CDR3 is CASSMMTEAFF. The DNA for the CDR3 is TGTGCCAGTAGTATGATGACTGAAGCTTTCTTT.

J is TRBJ2-3 and V is TRBV11-2; tentatively, D is TRBD1 or TRBD2 (5 bases each). The germline CDR1 and CDR2 sequences are SGHAT and FQNNGV. The ends were cut back, 6 bases at V and 0 bases at J, with 13 bases in the middle. The CDR3 covers 15 residues. CDR3 coding DNA: TGTGCCAGCAGTAAGGGGAGTACTAGCACAGATACGCAGTATTTT. As protein: CASSKGSTSTDTQYF.

The chain recombines TRBV18 with TRBJ2-2; D unresolved. The CDR3 is 17 amino acids. V lost 2 bases and J 4 bases, leaving 17 bases between the germline ends. Germline assignment: CDR1 KGHSH and CDR2 LQKENI. Here the CDR3 DNA reads TGTGCCAGCTCACCATACCGAGACGGGCACTCCACCGGGGAGCTGTTTTTT. Translating gives CASSPYRDGHSTGELFF.

The chain uses TRBV27 and TRBJ2-2; 8 bases line up with TRBD1. After removal of 3 bases from V and 4 bases from J, the junction contained 4 bases not matched to a gene. The CDR3 spans 15 residues. The germline V gene has CDR1 MNHEY and CDR2 SMNVEV (reference sequence). The CDR3 region is CASSFQGAFTGELFF. CDR3 DNA: TGTGCCAGCAGTTTTCAGGGGGCGTTCACCGGGGAGCTGTTTTTT.

The chain employs TRBV25-1 and TRBJ1-5; D perhaps matches TRBD1 (5 bases). V gave up 6 bases and J gave up 6 bases, with 15 bases separating them. The germline CDR1 and CDR2 sequences are MGHDK and SYGVNS. The CDR3 length is 14 residues. The CDR3 loop is CASRGGKESQPQHF. CDR3 DNA: TGTGCCAGCAGGGGGGGAAAGGAGAGTCAGCCCCAGCATTTT.

The rearrangement links TRBV18 to TRBJ2-7, with D unclear. Per germline, CDR1 KGHSH and CDR2 LQKENI. CDR3 length: 14 residues. Between the trimmed V and J ends, which lost 0 bases and 0 bases, there was a span of 6 bases. Here the CDR3 DNA reads TGTGCCAGCTCACCACCAGCAGGCTCCTACGAGCAGTACTTC. This encodes CASSPPAGSYEQYF.

The V and J genes are TRBV13 and TRBJ2-7, with 9 bases lining up with TRBD1. V dropped 4 bases and J dropped 2; count of bases not matched to a gene: 6. The germline V gene has CDR1 PRHDT and CDR2 FYEKMQ (reference sequence). This CDR3 contains 15 residues. The CDR3 is CASSYRDRVPYEQYF. CDR3 sequence (DNA): TGTGCCAGCAGCTACCGGGACAGGGTCCCCTACGAGCAGTACTTC.

V usage is TRBV5-4 and J usage is TRBJ1-2; D may be TRBD1 (6 bases). The CDR3 runs 14 residues. V gave up 3 bases and J gave up 4 bases, with 13 bases separating them. Germline loops: CDR1 SGHNT, CDR2 YYREEE (reference sequence). The CDR3 spells CASSSTTGTYGYTF. CDR3 in DNA: TGTGCCAGCAGCTCTACTACAGGGACCTATGGCTACACCTTC. Variable domain in full (rest from reference TRBV5-4 and TRBJ1-2): ETGVTQSPTHLIKTRGQQVTLRCSSQSGHNTVSWYQQALGQGPQFIFQYYREEENGRGNFPPRFSGLQFPNYSSELNVNALELDDSALYLCASSSTTGTYGYTFGSGTRLTVV.

In DNA form, the CDR3 reads TGTGCCAGCAGTTTTAGGGGCCATAGCAATCAGCCCCAGCATTTT. Its translation is CASSFRGHSNQPQHF. The chain combines TRBV28 with TRBJ1-5, with D possibly being TRBD1 (5 bases). V dropped 3 bases and J dropped 0 bases, with 9 bases sitting between them. The V gene's germline CDR1 is MDHEN and CDR2 SYDVKM. The CDR3 runs 15 residues.

This chain joins TRBV6-1 and TRBJ2-5; D uncertain. CDR1 and CDR2 from the germline V gene are MNHNS and SASEGT. The CDR3 is made up of 14 amino acids. Trimming left V 8 bases short and J 5 bases short, with 18 bases between. The CDR3: CASRGSRFLETQYF. For the CDR3, the DNA is TGTGCCAGCCGTGGGTCGCGATTTTTGGAGACCCAGTACTTC.

Within the sample, this clone is medium-sized. V is TRBV4-1 and J is TRBJ2-7; D is possibly TRBD1 (5 bases). The germline CDR1 and CDR2 sequences are MGHRA and YSYEKL. This CDR3 contains 13 residues. Between the trimmed V and J ends, which lost 2 bases and 3 bases, there was a span of 8 bases. The CDR3 DNA is TGCGCCAGCAGCCAATTGACAGACTACGAGCAGTACTTC. Its translation: CASSQLTDYEQYF.

The V gene is TRBV4-2, the J gene TRBJ2-5; possible D gene TRBD2, 5 bases. CDR1 and CDR2 (germline): LGHNA, YNFKEQ. The CDR3 extends over 13 amino acids. V lost 4 bases to trimming and J lost 5 bases, with 11 bases between them. CDR3 sequence reads: CASSPGSRETQYF. As DNA, the CDR3 is TGTGCCAGCAGCCCGGGGAGCCGGGAGACCCAGTACTTC.